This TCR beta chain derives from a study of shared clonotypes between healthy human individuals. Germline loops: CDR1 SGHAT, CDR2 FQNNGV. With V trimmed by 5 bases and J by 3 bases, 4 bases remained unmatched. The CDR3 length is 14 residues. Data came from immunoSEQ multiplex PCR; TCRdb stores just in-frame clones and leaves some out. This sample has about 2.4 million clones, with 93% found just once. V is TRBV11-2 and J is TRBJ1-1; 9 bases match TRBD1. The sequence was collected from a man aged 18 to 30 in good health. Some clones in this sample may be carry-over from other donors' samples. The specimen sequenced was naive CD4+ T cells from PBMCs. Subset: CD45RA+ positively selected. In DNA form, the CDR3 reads TGTGCCAGCAGCCGCCGGACAGGGGACACTGAAGCTTTCTTT. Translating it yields CASSRRTGDTEAFF. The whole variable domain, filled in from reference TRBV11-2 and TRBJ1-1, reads EAGVAQSPRYKIIEKRQSVAFWCNPISGHATLYWYQQILGQGPKLLIQFQNNGVVDDSQLPKDRFSAERLKGVDSTLKIQPAKLEDSAVYLCASSRRTGDTEAFFGQGTRLTVV.